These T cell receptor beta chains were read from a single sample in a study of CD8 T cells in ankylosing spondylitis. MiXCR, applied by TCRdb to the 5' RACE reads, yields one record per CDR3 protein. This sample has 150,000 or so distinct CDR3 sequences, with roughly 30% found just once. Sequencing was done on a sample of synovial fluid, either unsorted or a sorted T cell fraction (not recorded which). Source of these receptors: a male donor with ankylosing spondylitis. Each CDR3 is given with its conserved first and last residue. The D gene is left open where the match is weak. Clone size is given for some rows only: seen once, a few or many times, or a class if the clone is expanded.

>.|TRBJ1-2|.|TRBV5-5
TGTGCCAGCAGCTTGGCCGCGGACAGAACCTTCTATGGCTACACCTTC
CASSLAADRTFYGYTF
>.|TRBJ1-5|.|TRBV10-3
TGTGCCATCAGTGAGTCGGGGGACCTCAATCAGCCCCAGCATTTT
CAISESGDLNQPQHF
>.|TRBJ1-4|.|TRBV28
TGTGCCAGCAGTTTAGGTAACAGCGAAAAACTGTTTTTT
CASSLGNSEKLFF
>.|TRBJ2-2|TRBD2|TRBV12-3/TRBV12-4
TGTGCCAGCAGTCCGGCCGGGACTAGGCTCACCGGGGAGCTGTTTTTT
CASSPAGTRLTGELFF
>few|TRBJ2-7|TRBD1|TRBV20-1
TGCAGTGCTAGGGGCCCCTTCAGGACAGGGGAGTCCTACGAGCAGTACTTC
CSARGPFRTGESYEQYF
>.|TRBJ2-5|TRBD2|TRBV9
TGTGCCAGCAGCGTAGCTCCAGCGGGAGGCCACGGTGAAGAGACCCAGTACTTC
CASSVAPAGGHGEETQYF
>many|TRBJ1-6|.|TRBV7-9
TGTGCCAGCATGAGGGGGAGCTCCTATAATTCACCCCTCCACTTT
CASMRGSSYNSPLHF
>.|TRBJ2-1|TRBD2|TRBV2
TGTGCCAGCAGTGGCCCTAGCGGGAGGGCCAATCGTAATGAGCAGTTCTTC
CASSGPSGRANRNEQFF
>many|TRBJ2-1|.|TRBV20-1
TGCAGTGCTAGAGAGGCTTTCCAGTTCTTC
CSAREAFQFF
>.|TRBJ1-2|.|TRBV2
TGTGCCAGCAGTAACAGGGAGGGGAACTATGGCTACACCTTC
CASSNREGNYGYTF
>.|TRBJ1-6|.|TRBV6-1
TGTGCCAGCACCCGATCTCCCGGGGGCTATAATTCACCCCTCCACTTT
CASTRSPGGYNSPLHF
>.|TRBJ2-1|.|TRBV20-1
TGCAGTGCTGCCATGACAGACTACAATGAGCAGTTCTTC
CSAAMTDYNEQFF
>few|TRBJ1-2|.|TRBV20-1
TGCAGTGCTAGTGCCGACAGTTTGGGTTTCTATGGCTACACCTTC
CSASADSLGFYGYTF
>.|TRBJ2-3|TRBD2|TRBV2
TGTGCCAGCAGTGGAGTAGCGGGTGAATCAGATACGCAGTATTTT
CASSGVAGESDTQYF
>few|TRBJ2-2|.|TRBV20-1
TGCAGTGCCCAAGAGACTCCGGGGACCGGGGAGCTGTTTTTT
CSAQETPGTGELFF
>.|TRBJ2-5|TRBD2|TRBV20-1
TGCAGTGCTTCACCCGGGACTAGCGGTAAAGAGACCCAGTACTTC
CSASPGTSGKETQYF
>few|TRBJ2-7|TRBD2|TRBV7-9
TGTGCCAGCAGACGTGGACTAGCGGGAGTCAACGAGCAGTACTTC
CASRRGLAGVNEQYF
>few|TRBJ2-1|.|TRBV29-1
TGCAGCGTTGATGACTCCTACAATGAGCAGTTCTTC
CSVDDSYNEQFF
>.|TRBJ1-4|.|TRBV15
TGTGCCACGAGCCAAGGGGCAACTAATGAAAAACTGTTTTTT
CATSQGATNEKLFF
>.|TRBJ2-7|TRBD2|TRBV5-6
TGTGCCAGCAGCAGGAGGAGTACCGGGACTAGTCTTTACGAGCAGTACTTC
CASSRRSTGTSLYEQYF
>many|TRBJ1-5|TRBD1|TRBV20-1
TGCAGTGCCAAGACAGGGAGCAATCAGCCCCAGCATTTT
CSAKTGSNQPQHF
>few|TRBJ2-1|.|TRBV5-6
TGTGCCAGCAGCCGGCCTTATGCCAATGAGCAGTTCTTC
CASSRPYANEQFF
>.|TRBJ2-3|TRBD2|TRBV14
TGTGCCAGCAGCCACCTCATGAGACTAGCGGGGGGGCCAGATACGCAGTATTTT
CASSHLMRLAGGPDTQYF
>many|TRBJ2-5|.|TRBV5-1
TGCGCCAGCAGCACCGGACTCGGACAAGAGACCCAGTACTTC
CASSTGLGQETQYF
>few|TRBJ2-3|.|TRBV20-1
TGCAGTGCTAGGGCCCCGCGGAGCACAGATACGCAGTATTTT
CSARAPRSTDTQYF
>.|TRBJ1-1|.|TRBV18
TGTGCCAGCTCACAAAACAGGGTTAACACTGAAGCTTTCTTT
CASSQNRVNTEAFF
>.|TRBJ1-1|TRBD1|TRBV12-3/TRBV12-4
TGTGCCAGCAGTTTATCGGACAGGGGTGGCACTGAAGCTTTCTTT
CASSLSDRGGTEAFF
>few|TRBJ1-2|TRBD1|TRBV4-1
TGCGCCAGCAGCCAGGGACAGGATCCTCTCTATGGCTACACCTTC
CASSQGQDPLYGYTF
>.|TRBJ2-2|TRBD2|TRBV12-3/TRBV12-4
TGTGCCAGCAGTTTAGGGAGGCGGGAGAAGGGCGGGGAGCTGTTTTTT
CASSLGRREKGGELFF
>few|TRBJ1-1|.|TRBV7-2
TGTGCCAGCAGCTTATTAGGGCCCAGCACTGAAGCTTTCTTT
CASSLLGPSTEAFF
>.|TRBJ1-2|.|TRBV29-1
TGCAGCGTTGGGACCGACCACCGGGATGGCTACACCTTC
CSVGTDHRDGYTF
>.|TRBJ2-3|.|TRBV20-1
TGCAGTGCCGTAGTAAGACGGGGGCCCACAGATACGCAGTATTTT
CSAVVRRGPTDTQYF
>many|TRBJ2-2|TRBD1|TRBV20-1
TGCAGTGCTAGGAACTCGGGACAGAGAAACACCGGGGAGCTGTTTTTT
CSARNSGQRNTGELFF
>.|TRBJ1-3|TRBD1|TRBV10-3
TGTGCCATCAGCCGAGGGACAGGCGCCTCTGGAAACACCATATATTTT
CAISRGTGASGNTIYF
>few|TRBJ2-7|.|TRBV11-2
TGTGCCAGCAGCTCCCCCGAAGTAGCGGCCTACGAGCAGTACTTC
CASSSPEVAAYEQYF
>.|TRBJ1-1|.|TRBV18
TGTGCCAGCTCACCCCGGTGGTCGTTGGAGGGCACTGAAGCTTTCTTT
CASSPRWSLEGTEAFF
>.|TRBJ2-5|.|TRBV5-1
TGCGCCAGCAGCTTGGGGACAGAATCCCAAGAGACCCAGTACTTC
CASSLGTESQETQYF
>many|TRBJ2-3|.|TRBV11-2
TGTGCCAGCAGCTTACAGAAACACACAGATACGCAGTATTTT
CASSLQKHTDTQYF
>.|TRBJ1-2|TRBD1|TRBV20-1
TGCAGTGCTTCCTCATGGGACAGGGATGGCTACACCTTC
CSASSWDRDGYTF
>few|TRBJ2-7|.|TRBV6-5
TGTGCCAGCAGTTACGGACTACTATCGCGGGAGCAGTACTTC
CASSYGLLSREQYF
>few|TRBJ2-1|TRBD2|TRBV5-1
TGCGCCAGCAGCTGGACTAGCGGGAGGGCCGTTGAGTATGAGCAGTTCTTC
CASSWTSGRAVEYEQFF
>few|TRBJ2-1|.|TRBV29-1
TGCAGCGTTGGTCTGACGGGTGAGCAGTTCTTC
CSVGLTGEQFF
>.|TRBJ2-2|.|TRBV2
TGTGCCAGCAAGCCGTGGGTGAACACCGGGGAGCTGTTTTTT
CASKPWVNTGELFF
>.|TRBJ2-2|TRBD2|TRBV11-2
TGTGCCAGCAGCGCCAAGCCGGGACTAGCGGGAGGTGTCGCCGGGGAGCTGTTTTTT
CASSAKPGLAGGVAGELFF
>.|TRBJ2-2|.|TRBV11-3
TGTGCCAGCAGCTTCGCCCAGCCTCGGACCGGGGAGCTGTTTTTT
CASSFAQPRTGELFF
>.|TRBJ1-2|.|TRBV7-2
TGTGCCAGCAGCTTAAGTGGGGTCAGTTATGGCTACACCTTC
CASSLSGVSYGYTF
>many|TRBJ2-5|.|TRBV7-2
TGTGCCAGCAGCTTAGTAGGAGGGGAGACCCAGTACTTC
CASSLVGGETQYF
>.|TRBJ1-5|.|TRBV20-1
TGCAGTGCTTTGGGGCAGCTTCCATTGGCCCAGCATTTT
CSALGQLPLAQHF
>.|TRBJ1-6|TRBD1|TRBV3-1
TGTGCCAGCAGCCAAGATGGGGACAGACCATTATCGCCCCTCCACTTT
CASSQDGDRPLSPLHF
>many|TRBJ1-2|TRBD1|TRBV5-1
TGCGCCAGCAGCCCGGTGGAGAGGGGGCTGGGGGGCTACACCTTC
CASSPVERGLGGYTF
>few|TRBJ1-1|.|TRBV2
TGTGCCAGCAGTGAAGCGGGCTTCGGGACTGAAGCTTTCTTT
CASSEAGFGTEAFF
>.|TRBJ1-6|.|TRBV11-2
TGTGCCAGCAGCACCCGGACAGAGAATTCACCCCTCCACTTT
CASSTRTENSPLHF
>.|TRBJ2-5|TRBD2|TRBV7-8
TGTGCCAGCAGCTTGAAGCGGGAAGGGACCCAGTACTTC
CASSLKREGTQYF
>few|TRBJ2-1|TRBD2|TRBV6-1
TGTGCCAGCAGTCGGACGGGGGGGGGCAGTAATGAGCAGTTCTTC
CASSRTGGGSNEQFF
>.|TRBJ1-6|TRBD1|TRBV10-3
TGTGCCATCAAGGGGGACAGCGCATCACCCCTCCACTTT
CAIKGDSASPLHF
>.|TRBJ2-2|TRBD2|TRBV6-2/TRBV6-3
TGTGCCAGCAGGGACGGGAGGGTTACCGGGGAGCTGTTTTTT
CASRDGRVTGELFF
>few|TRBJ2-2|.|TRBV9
TGTGCCAGCAGCGTAAGGGGAGATCCCGGGGAGCTGTTTTTT
CASSVRGDPGELFF
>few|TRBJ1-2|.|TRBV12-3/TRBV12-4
TGTGCCAGCAGTTGGGGACTTGGGGCATTTAACTATGGCTACACCTTC
CASSWGLGAFNYGYTF